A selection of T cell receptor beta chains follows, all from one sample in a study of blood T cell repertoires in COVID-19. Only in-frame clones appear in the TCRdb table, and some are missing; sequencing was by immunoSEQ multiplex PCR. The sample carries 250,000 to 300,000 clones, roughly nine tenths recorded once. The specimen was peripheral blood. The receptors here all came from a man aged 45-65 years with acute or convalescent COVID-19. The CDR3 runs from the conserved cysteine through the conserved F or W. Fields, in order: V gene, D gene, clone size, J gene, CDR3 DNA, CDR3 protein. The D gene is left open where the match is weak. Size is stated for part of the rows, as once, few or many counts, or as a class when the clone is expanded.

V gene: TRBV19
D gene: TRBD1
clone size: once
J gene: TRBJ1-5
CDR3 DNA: TGTGCCAGTAGCGTTGGGGGACAGGGAAGTCAGCCCCAGCATTTT
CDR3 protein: CASSVGGQGSQPQHF

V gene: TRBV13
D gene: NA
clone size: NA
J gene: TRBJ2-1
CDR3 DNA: TGTGCCAGCAGCTTAGCCCGGGGAGGTGAGCAGTTCTTC
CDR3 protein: CASSLARGGEQFF

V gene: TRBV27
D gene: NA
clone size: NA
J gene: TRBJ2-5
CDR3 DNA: TGTGCCAGCCTTACCCAGTACTTC
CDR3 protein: CASLTQYF

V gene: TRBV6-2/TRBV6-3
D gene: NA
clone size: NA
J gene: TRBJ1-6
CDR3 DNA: TGTGCCAGCAGTTACCAAACAGGGAATTCACCCCTCCACTTT
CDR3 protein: CASSYQTGNSPLHF

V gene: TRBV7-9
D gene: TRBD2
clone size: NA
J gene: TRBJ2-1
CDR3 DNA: TGTGCCAGCTCCCTCAGCGGGGGGGCCGTGAATGAGCAGTTCTTC
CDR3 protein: CASSLSGGAVNEQFF

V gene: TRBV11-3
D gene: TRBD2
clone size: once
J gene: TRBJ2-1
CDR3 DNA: TGTGCCAGCAGCTCTAGCGGGGGTTTCTACAATGAGCAGTTCTTC
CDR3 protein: CASSSSGGFYNEQFF

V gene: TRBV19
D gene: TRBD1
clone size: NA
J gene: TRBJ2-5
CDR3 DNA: TGTGCCAGTAGTCCACGACAGGGGGCTGGCGAGACCCAGTACTTC
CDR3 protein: CASSPRQGAGETQYF

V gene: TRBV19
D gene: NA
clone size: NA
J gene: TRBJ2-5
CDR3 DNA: TGTGCCAGTAGTAGGGGGGGCTGGGAGACCCAGTACTTC
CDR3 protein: CASSRGGWETQYF

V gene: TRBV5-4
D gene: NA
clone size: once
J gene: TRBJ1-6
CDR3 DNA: TGTGCCAGCAGTTCAGGGAAAAGCTCCTATAATTCACCCCTCCACTTT
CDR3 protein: CASSSGKSSYNSPLHF

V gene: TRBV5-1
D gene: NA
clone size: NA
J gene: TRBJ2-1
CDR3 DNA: TGCGCCAGCAGCTTGGAAGGGGCCCCGTTAGGGTTGGATGAGCAGTTCTTC
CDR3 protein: CASSLEGAPLGLDEQFF

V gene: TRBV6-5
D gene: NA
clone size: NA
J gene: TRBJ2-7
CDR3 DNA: TGTGCCAGCAGTCCCGGACACTACTCCTACGAGCAGTACTTC
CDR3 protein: CASSPGHYSYEQYF

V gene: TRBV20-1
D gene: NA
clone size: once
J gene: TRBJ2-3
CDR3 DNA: TGCAGTGCTAGTACCCCACTCCCCGATACGCAGTATTTT
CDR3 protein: CSASTPLPDTQYF

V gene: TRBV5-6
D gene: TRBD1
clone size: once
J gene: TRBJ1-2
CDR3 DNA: TGTGCCAGCAGCCGGAAGGTCCGGACAGGGGATGGCTACACCTTC
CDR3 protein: CASSRKVRTGDGYTF

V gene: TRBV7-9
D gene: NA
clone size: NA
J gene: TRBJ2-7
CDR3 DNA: TGTGCCAGCAGCTTGGGGGGTTGGGACGAGCAGTACTTC
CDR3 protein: CASSLGGWDEQYF

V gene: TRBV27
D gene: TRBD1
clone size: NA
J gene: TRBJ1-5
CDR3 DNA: TGTGCCAGCAGTTCCTCAGGGGGCTGGGAGCCCCAGCATTTT
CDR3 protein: CASSSSGGWEPQHF

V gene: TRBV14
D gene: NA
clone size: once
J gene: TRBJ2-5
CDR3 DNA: TGTGCCAGCAGCCTCCAGGGTAGAGAGACCCAGTACTTC
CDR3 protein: CASSLQGRETQYF

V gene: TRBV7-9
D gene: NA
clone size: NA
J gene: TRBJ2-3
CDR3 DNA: TGTGCCAGCAGCTTATCTAGCACAGATACGCAGTATTTT
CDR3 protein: CASSLSSTDTQYF

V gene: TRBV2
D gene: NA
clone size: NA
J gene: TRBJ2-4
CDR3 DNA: TGTGCCAGCAGTGATGAGGCAGGTGGGAGGATTCAGTACTTC
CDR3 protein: CASSDEAGGRIQYF

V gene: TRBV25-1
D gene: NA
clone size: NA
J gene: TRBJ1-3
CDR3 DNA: TGTGCCAGCAGCGGGACCCGGACAGCTGACTCTGGAAACACCATATATTTT
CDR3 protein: CASSGTRTADSGNTIYF

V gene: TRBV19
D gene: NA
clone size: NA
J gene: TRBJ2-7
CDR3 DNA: TGTGCCAGTAGTGCCCTAATATCCTACGAGCAGTACTTC
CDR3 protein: CASSALISYEQYF

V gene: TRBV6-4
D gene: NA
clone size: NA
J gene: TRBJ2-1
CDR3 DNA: TGTGCCAGTAGCCGGGACAACTCCTACAATGAGCAGTTCTTC
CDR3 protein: CASSRDNSYNEQFF

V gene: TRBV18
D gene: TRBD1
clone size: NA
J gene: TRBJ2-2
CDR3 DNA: TGTGCCAGCTCACCCCAGGGGGCCGGGGAGCTGTTTTTT
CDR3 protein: CASSPQGAGELFF

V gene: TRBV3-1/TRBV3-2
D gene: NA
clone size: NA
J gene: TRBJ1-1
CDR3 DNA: TGTGCCAGCAGCCAAGATTTACAGGGTGAATCTTTCTTT
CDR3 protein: CASSQDLQGESFF

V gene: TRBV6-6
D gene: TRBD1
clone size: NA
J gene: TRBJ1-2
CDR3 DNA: TGTGCCAGCAGTTACACAGGGGTCGATGGCTACACCTTC
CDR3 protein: CASSYTGVDGYTF

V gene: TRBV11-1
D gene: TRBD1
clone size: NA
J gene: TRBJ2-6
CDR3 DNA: TGTGCCAGCAGCATGACAGGGGGCACTGGGGCCAACGTCCTGACTTTC
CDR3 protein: CASSMTGGTGANVLTF

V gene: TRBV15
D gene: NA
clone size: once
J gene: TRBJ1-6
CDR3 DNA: TGTGCCACCAGCAGTGACTGGGCGGGGGGTTCACCCCTCCACTTT
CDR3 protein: CATSSDWAGGSPLHF

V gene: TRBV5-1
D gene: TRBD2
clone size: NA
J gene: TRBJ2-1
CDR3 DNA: TGCGCCAGCAGCTTGGAGGCGGGGGGGCCGGATGAGCAGTTCTTC
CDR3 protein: CASSLEAGGPDEQFF

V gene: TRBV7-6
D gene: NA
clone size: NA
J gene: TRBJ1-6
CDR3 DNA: TGTGCCAGCAGCCCACAGGGTTTTCTAATGAGTTCCTATAATTCACCCCTCCACTTT
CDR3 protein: CASSPQGFLMSSYNSPLHF

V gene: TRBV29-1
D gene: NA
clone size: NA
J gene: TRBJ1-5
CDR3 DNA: TGCAGCGTTGGGACAGCTAATCAGCCCCAGCATTTT
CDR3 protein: CSVGTANQPQHF

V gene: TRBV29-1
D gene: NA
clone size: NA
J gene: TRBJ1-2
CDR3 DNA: TGCAGCGGGGGACCAGGTGATACTAACTATGGCTACACCTTC
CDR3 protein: CSGGPGDTNYGYTF

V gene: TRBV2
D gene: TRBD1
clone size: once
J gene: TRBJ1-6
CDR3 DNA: TGTGCCAGCAATCCAGGGGGAAATTCACCCCTCCACTTT
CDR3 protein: CASNPGGNSPLHF

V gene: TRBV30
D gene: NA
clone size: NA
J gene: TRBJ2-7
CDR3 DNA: TGTGCCTGGAGTGTAGGAGCGGATCGGAGACTCGAGCAGTACTTC
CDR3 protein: CAWSVGADRRLEQYF

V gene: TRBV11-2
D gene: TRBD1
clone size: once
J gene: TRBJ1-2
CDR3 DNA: TGTGCCAGCAGCTACGGGACAGGGTATGGCTACACCTTC
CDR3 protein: CASSYGTGYGYTF

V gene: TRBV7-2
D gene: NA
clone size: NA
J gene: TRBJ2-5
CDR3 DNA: TGTGCCAGCAGCTTAGTACACGACAGGCGGGGGGAGACCCAGTACTTC
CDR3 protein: CASSLVHDRRGETQYF

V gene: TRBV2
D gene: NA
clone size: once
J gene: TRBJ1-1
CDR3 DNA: TGTGCCAGCAGTGAATCTCTTCCGGACACTGAAGCTTTCTTT
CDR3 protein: CASSESLPDTEAFF

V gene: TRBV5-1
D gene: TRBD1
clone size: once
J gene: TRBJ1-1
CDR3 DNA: TGCGCCAGCAGCTTGGTGGGACAGGGTGTCACTGAAGCTTTCTTT
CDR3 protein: CASSLVGQGVTEAFF

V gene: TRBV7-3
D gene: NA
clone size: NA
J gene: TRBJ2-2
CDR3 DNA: TGTGCCAGCAGCTCAAACGGGGAGCTGTTTTTT
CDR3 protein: CASSSNGELFF

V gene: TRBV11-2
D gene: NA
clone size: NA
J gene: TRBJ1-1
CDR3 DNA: TGTGCCAGCACCCTCGGGGGGGGGCGGAACACTGAAGCTTTCTTT
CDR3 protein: CASTLGGGRNTEAFF

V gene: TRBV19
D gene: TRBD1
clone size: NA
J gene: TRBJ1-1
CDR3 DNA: TGTGCCAGTAGTCATGACAGGGGCACTGAAGCTTTCTTT
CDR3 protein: CASSHDRGTEAFF

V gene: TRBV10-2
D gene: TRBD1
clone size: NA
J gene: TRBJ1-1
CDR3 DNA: TGCGCCAGCAGTGAGCTAACAGGGGGCGGCACTGAAGCTTTCTTT
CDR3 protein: CASSELTGGGTEAFF

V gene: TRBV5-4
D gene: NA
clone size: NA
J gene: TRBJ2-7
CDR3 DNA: TGTGCCAGCACCTCGGACAAGAGCTCCTACGAGCAGTACTTC
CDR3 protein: CASTSDKSSYEQYF

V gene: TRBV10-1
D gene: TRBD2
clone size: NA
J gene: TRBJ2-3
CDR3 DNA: TGCGCCAGCAGTGAGGGGGAATTATGGACTAGCGGAACAGATACGCAGTATTTT
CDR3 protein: CASSEGELWTSGTDTQYF

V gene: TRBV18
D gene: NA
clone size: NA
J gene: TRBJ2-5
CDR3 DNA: TGTGCCAGCTCACGACTAGGAGAGACCCAGTACTTC
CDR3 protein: CASSRLGETQYF

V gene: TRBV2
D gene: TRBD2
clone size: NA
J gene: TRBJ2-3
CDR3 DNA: TGTGCCAGGGGACCCGGGACTAGCGGGTGGGGGACGCAGTATTTT
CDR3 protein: CARGPGTSGWGTQYF

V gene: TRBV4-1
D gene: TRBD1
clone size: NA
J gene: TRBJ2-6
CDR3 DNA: TGCGCCAGCAGGCCCGGGACAGCCTATGACCTCTCTGGGGCCAACGTCCTGACTTTC
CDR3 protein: CASRPGTAYDLSGANVLTF